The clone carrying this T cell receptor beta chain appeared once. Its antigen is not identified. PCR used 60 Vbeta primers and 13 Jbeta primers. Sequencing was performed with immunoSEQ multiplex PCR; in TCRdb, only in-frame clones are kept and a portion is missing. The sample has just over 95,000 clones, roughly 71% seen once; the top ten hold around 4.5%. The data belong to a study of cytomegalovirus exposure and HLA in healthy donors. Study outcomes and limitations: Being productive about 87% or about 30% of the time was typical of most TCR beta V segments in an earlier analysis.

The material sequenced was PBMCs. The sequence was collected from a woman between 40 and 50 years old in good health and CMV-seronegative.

CDR3 residues: CASRRDRGMAEAFF. The DNA of the CDR3 is TGTGCCAGCAGACGGGACAGGGGCATGGCTGAAGCTTTCTTT. The chain recombines TRBV6-5 with TRBJ1-1; 10 bases fit TRBD1. This CDR3 has 14 residues. V gave up 6 bases and J gave up 6 bases; unmatched junction bases: 7. From germline, CDR1 is MNHEY and CDR2 SVGAGI.